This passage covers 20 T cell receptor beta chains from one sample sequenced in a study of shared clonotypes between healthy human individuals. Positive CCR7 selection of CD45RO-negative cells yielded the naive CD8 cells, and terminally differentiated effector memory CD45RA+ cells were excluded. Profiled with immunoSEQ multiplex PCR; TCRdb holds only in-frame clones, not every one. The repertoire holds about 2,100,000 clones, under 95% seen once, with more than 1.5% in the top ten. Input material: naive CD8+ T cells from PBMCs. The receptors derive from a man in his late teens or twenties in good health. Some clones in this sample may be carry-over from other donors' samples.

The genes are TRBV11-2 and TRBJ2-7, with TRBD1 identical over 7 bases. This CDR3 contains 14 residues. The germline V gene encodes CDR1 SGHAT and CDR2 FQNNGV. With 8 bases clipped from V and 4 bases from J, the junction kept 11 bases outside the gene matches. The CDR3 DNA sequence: TGTGCCAGCGCTGCTCCGGGACAGAATTACGAGCAGTACTTC. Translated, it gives CASAAPGQNYEQYF.

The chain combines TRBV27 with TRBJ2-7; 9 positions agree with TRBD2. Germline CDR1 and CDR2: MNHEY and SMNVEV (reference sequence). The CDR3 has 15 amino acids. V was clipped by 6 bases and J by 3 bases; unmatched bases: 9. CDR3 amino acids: CASRPLAGFFYEQYF. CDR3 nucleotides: TGTGCCAGCAGACCCCTAGCGGGATTTTTCTACGAGCAGTACTTC.

CDR3 nucleotides: TGTGCCAGCAATCCAAGTGCGGGAGAGACAGACTATGGCTACACCTTC. It codes for CASNPSAGETDYGYTF. This sequence joins TRBV27 and TRBJ1-2; weak D call: TRBD1 (5 bases). Trimming stripped 7 bases from V and 3 bases from J, with 21 bases between. The CDR3 loop spans 16 amino acids. Looked up from germline, CDR1 is MNHEY and CDR2 is SMNVEV (reference sequence).

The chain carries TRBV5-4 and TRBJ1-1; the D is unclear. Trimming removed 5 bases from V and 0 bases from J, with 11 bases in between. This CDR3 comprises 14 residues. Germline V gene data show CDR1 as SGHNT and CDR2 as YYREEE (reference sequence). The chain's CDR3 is CASSFPDMNTEAFF. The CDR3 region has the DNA TGTGCCAGCAGTTTTCCAGACATGAACACTGAAGCTTTCTTT.

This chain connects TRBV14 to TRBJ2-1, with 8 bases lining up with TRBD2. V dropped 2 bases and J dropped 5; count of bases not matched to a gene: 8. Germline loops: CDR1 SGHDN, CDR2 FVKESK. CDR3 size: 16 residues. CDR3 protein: CASSQPPGRGDNEQFF. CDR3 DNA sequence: TGTGCCAGCAGCCAACCGCCGGGGCGGGGGGACAATGAGCAGTTCTTC.

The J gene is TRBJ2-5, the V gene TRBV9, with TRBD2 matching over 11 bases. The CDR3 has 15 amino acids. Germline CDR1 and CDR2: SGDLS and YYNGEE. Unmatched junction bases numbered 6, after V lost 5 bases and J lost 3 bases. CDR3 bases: TGTGCCAGCAGTTTCGGGACTAGCGGAAAAGAGACCCAGTACTTC. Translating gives CASSFGTSGKETQYF.

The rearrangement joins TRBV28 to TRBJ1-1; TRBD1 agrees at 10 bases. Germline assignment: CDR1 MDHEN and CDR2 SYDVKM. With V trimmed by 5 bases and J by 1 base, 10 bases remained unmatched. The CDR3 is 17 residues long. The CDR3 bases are TGTGCCAGCAGTCCTCTCCGGGACAGGGGAGAGAACACTGAAGCTTTCTTT. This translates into CASSPLRDRGENTEAFF.

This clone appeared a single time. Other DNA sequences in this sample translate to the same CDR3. CDR3 residues: CASTSGSSYEQYF. CDR3 bases: TGTGCCAGCACGAGCGGGAGTTCCTACGAGCAGTACTTC. The chain carries TRBV27 and TRBJ2-7, with 8 positions matching TRBD2. The CDR3 contains 13 residues. Germline CDR1 is MNHEY and CDR2 is SMNVEV (reference sequence). V gave up 7 bases and J gave up 1 base; unmatched junction bases: 3.

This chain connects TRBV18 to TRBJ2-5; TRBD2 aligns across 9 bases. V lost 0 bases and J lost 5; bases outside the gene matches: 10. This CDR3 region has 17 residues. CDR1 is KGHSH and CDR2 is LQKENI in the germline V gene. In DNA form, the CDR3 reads TGTGCCAGCTCACCACCATATGTAGCGGGAGTTCGGGAGACCCAGTACTTC. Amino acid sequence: CASSPPYVAGVRETQYF.

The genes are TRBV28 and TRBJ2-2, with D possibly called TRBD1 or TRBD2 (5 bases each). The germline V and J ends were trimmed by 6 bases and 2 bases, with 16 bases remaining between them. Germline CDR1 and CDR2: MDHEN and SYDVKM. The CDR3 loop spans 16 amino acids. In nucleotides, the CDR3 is TGTGCCAGCAGCGACACATTAGGGACCAACACCGGGGAGCTGTTTTTT. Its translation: CASSDTLGTNTGELFF.

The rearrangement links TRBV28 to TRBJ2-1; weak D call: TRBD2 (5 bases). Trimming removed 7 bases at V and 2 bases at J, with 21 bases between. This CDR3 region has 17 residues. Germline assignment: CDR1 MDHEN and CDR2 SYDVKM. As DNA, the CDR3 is TGTGCCAGCACATTAGGGAGTTTCCAAACCCCCTACAATGAGCAGTTCTTC. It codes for CASTLGSFQTPYNEQFF.

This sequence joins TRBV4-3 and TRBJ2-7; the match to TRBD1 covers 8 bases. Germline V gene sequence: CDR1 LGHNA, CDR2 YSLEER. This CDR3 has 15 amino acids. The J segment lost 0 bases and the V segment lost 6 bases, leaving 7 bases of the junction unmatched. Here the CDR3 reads CASRIDRGSSYEQYF. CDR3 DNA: TGCGCCAGCAGAATAGACAGGGGCTCCTCCTACGAGCAGTACTTC.

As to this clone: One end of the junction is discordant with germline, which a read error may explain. CDR3 nucleotides: TGTGCCAGCATTGAATGGCTAGCGGGAGGTTACCATGAGCAGTTCTTC. This encodes CASIEWLAGGYHEQFF. The chain is built from TRBV2 and TRBJ2-1, with 11 bases identical to TRBD2. Germline V gives CDR1 SNHLY, CDR2 FYNNEI. This CDR3 region has 16 residues.

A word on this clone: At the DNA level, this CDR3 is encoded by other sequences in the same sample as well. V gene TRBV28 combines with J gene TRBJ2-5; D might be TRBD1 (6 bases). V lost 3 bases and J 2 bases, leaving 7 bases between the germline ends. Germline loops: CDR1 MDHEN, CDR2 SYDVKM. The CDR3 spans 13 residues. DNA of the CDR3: TGTGCCAGCAGTTTCAGGGGACAAGAGACCCAGTACTTC. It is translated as CASSFRGQETQYF.

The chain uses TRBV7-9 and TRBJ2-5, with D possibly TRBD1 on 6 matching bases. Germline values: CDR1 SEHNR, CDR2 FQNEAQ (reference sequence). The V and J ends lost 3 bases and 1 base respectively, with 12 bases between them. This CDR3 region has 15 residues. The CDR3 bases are TGTGCCAGCAGCTTGATTTCCAGGGGCCAAGAGACCCAGTACTTC. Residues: CASSLISRGQETQYF.

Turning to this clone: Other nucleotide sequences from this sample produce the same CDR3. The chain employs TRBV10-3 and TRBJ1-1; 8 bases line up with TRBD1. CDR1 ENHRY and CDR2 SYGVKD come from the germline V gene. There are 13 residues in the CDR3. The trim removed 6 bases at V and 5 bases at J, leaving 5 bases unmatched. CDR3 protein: CAIRQGAGTEAFF. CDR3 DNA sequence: TGTGCCATCAGGCAGGGGGCTGGAACTGAAGCTTTCTTT.

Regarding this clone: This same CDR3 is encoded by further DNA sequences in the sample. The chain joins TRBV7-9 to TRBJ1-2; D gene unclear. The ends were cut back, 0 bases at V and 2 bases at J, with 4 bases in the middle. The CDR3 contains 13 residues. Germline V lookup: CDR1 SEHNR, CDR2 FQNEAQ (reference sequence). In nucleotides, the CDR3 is TGTGCCAGCAGCTTAGCACAGAACTATGGCTACACCTTC. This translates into CASSLAQNYGYTF.

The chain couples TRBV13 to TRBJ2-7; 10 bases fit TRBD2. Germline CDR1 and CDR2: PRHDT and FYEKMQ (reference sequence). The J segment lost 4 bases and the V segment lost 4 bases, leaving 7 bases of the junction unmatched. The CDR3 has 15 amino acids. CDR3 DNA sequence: TGTGCCAGCAGCTCGAGCGGGAGGGCCGGATACGAGCAGTACTTC. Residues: CASSSSGRAGYEQYF.

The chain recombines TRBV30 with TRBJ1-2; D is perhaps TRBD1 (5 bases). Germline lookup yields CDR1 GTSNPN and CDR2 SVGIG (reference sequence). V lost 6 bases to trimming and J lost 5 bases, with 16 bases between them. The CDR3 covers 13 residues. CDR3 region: CACRDEGTYGYTF. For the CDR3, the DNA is TGTGCCTGCCGAGACGAGGGGACGTATGGCTACACCTTC. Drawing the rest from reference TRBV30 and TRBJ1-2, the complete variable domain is SQTIHQWPATLVQPVGSPLSLECTVEGTSNPNLYWYRQAAGRGLQLLFYSVGIGQISSEVPQNLSASRPQDRQFILSSKKLLLSDSGFYLCACRDEGTYGYTFGSGTRLTVV.

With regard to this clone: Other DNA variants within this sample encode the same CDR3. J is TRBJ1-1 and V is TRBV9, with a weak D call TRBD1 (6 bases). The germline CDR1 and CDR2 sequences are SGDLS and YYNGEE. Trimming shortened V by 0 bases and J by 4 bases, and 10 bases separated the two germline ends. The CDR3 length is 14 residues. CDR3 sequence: CASSVEGGGTEAFF. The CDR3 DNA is TGTGCCAGCAGCGTAGAGGGGGGTGGCACTGAAGCTTTCTTT.